The sequence of this T cell receptor (beta chain) was determined in a study of blood T cell repertoires in COVID-19. Across the whole study: There were acute and convalescent COVID-19 samples, and they came from the United States, Italy and Spain. PBMCs, B-cell-depleted T cells, or T cells provided the cDNA or gDNA that made up the material.

CDR1 LNHDA and CDR2 SQIVND come from the germline V gene (reference sequence). This CDR3 is 15 amino acids long. Trimming took 4 bases from V and 6 from J; bases not matched to a gene: 7. Per the original data handling: Amplification with reference gene primers provided the estimates of nucleated cell counts. Produced via immunoSEQ multiplex PCR; TCRdb's table is partial and in-frame only. V and J calls and clone size are those listed in that table; D and trimming were worked out from the DNA. The repertoire holds hundreds of thousands of clones, with 65% to 90% as singletons. Sequencing input: peripheral blood. The source is an elderly woman with active or convalescent COVID-19. The V gene is TRBV19, the J gene TRBJ1-5, with TRBD1 matching 9 bases. The CDR3 protein is CASSTGTGQGQPQHF. Written as DNA, the CDR3 is TGTGCCAGTAGTACCGGGACAGGGCAAGGTCAGCCCCAGCATTTT.